One and the same sample provided the 5 T cell receptor beta chains below, sequenced in a study of cytomegalovirus exposure and HLA in healthy donors. With 60 Vbeta and 13 Jbeta primers, the PCR was carried out. Sequenced by immunoSEQ multiplex PCR; TCRdb stores in-frame clones only, minus some. This sample has about 190,000 clones, with approximately 80% found just once. The sample consisted of PBMCs. Receptors were obtained from a woman younger than 30 in good health and CMV-seropositive.

This clone has a handful of counts. The J gene is TRBJ2-1, the V gene TRBV7-2; 10 bases fit TRBD1. Trimming took 5 bases from V and 9 from J; bases not matched to a gene: 10. In germline, CDR1 is SGHTA, CDR2 FQGNSA. CDR3 length: 15 residues. CDR3 amino acids: CASSPGTGVRAEQFF. CDR3 bases: TGTGCCAGCAGCCCGGGGACAGGGGTAAGGGCTGAGCAGTTCTTC.

This clone was found once. The rearrangement joins TRBV5-4 to TRBJ1-4, with 7 bases matching TRBD1. Germline V gene data show CDR1 as SGHNT and CDR2 as YYREEE (reference sequence). Losses at the gene ends were 0 bases for V and 5 bases for J; bases not matched to a gene: 4. The CDR3 extends over 15 amino acids. The CDR3 loop reads CASSLGRGLNEKLFF. CDR3 bases: TGTGCCAGCAGCTTGGGAAGGGGGCTGAATGAAAAACTGTTTTTT.

The chain combines TRBV7-2 with TRBJ2-1; the D is unclear. The CDR3 is 14 amino acids. V was trimmed by 1 base and J by 5 bases, leaving 9 bases between them. The V gene's germline CDR1 is SGHTA and CDR2 FQGNSA. This chain's CDR3 is CASSLGGRDNEQFF. CDR3 nucleotides: TGTGCCAGCAGCTTAGGCGGAAGAGACAATGAGCAGTTCTTC.

V and J are TRBV6-1 and TRBJ1-2, with TRBD1 matching over 7 bases. With 5 bases clipped from V and 0 bases from J, the junction kept 3 bases outside the gene matches. In germline, CDR1 is MNHNS, CDR2 SASEGT. This CDR3 region has 14 residues. CDR3 bases: TGTGCCAGCAGTTGGGACAGACCTAACTATGGCTACACCTTC. Protein product: CASSWDRPNYGYTF.

The CDR3 here is CASSLDGERTEAFF. In DNA, the CDR3 is TGTGCCAGCAGCTTAGATGGGGAGAGAACTGAAGCTTTCTTT. The gene calls are TRBV11-3 and TRBJ1-1; D unresolved. Trimming removed 0 bases from V and 5 bases from J, with 10 bases in between. CDR1 is SGHNT and CDR2 is YENEEA in the germline V gene. The CDR3 has 14 amino acids.